A selection of T cell receptor beta chains follows, all from one sample in a study of identical twins. TCRdb reprocessed the 5' RACE reads with MiXCR, giving one entry per CDR3 protein. The table records 1.5 million or so distinct CDR3 sequences, more than 30% of them present only once. The sequenced material came from cord blood. The receptors come from a newborn girl in good health. The CDR3 runs from the conserved cysteine through the conserved F or W. D genes are given only for firm matches. The size of a clone is reported for some rows only, either as once, few or many, or as a class for expanded clones.

TRBJ2-5 NA TRBV11-2 TRBD2 TGTGCCAGCAGCTTAAGATGGGCTAGCGGTACCCAGTACTTC CASSLRWASGTQYF
TRBJ2-5 NA TRBV7-9 NA TGTGCCAGCAGGGCGGGGCCCTACAATGAGCAGTACTTC CASRAGPYNEQYF
TRBJ2-7 few TRBV4-1 TRBD1 TGCGCCAGCAGCCAAGCGGGACAGCGGATCCACGAGCAGTACTTC CASSQAGQRIHEQYF
TRBJ2-7 NA TRBV21-1 NA TGTGCCAGCAGCAAATCCTCCTTCGCGGGGGCCGCCTACGAGCAGTACTTC CASSKSSFAGAAYEQYF
TRBJ2-5 NA TRBV2 NA TGTGCCAGCAGTCAAACCCGACGGGGGGCAGAGACCCAGTACTTC CASSQTRRGAETQYF
TRBJ2-3 many TRBV4-2 NA TGTGCCAGCAGCCAAGTTCGGGGGCTGAAGGATACGCAGTATTTT CASSQVRGLKDTQYF
TRBJ2-3 NA TRBV27 NA TGTGCCAGCAGCCCCGACGGGTGGGATACGCAGTATTTT CASSPDGWDTQYF
TRBJ1-6 few TRBV11-2 NA TGTGCCAGCAGCTTAGATCCCTGGACCAATTCACCCCTCCACTTT CASSLDPWTNSPLHF
TRBJ2-7 NA TRBV28 NA TGTGCCAGCAGTCCTCTCGGGGGCCCGTTTCCCCCGTACTTC CASSPLGGPFPPYF
TRBJ2-1 once TRBV30 NA TGTGCCTGGAGTGAGGCAGCTATTGAGCAGTTCTTC CAWSEAAIEQFF
TRBJ1-1 NA TRBV27 NA TGTGCCAGCAGTCCAATAAAGAGTAAGGGTGAAGCTTTCTTT CASSPIKSKGEAFF
TRBJ1-2 NA TRBV7-9 TRBD1 TGTGCCAGCAGCGCTCGACAGGGAAGGGACTGTGGCTACACCTTC CASSARQGRDCGYTF
TRBJ2-7 many TRBV6-6 NA TGTGCCAGCAGCTTCGGACCCGGAGAATACGAGCAGTACTTC CASSFGPGEYEQYF
TRBJ2-5 few TRBV7-2 TRBD2 TGTGCCAGCAGCTTGTCTAGCGGGGGGAACCAAGAGACCCAGTACTTC CASSLSSGGNQETQYF
TRBJ2-3 few TRBV24-1 NA TGTGCCACCAGTTCCCAGCGCACAGATACGCAGTATTTT CATSSQRTDTQYF
TRBJ2-1 NA TRBV20-1 TRBD2 TGCAGTGCACGGAAAGCGGGGTTCTACAATGAGCAGTTCTTC CSARKAGFYNEQFF
TRBJ1-2 once TRBV7-2 NA TGTGCCAGCAGCTTAGATTTCAGGGGCCGAAACTATGGCTACACCTTC CASSLDFRGRNYGYTF
TRBJ1-5 NA TRBV20-1 NA TGCAGTGCTAGGGTGGGCGAAAATCAGCCCCAGCATTTT CSARVGENQPQHF
TRBJ1-3 once TRBV28 NA TGTGCCAGCAGGGCGGACACTATATATTTT CASRADTIYF
TRBJ1-4 NA TRBV30 NA TGTGCCTGGAGTGTAACAACAACTAATGAAAAACTGTTTTTT CAWSVTTTNEKLFF
TRBJ2-5 few TRBV2 NA TGTGCCAGCAGTGAATGGGCGGACCAAGAGACCCAGTACTTC CASSEWADQETQYF
TRBJ2-7 once TRBV10-2 TRBD2 TGCGCCAGCAGTGGGGCTAGCGGGACCTTGAATGAGCAGTACTTC CASSGASGTLNEQYF
TRBJ1-2 few TRBV29-1 NA TGCAGCGTTGAGGTCAGGGGAGTAGGTGGCTACACCTTC CSVEVRGVGGYTF
TRBJ1-1 NA TRBV5-1 TRBD1 TGCGCCAGCAGTATACGGACAGGGCCGGGGAGGAACACTGAAGCTTTCTTT CASSIRTGPGRNTEAFF
TRBJ1-2 many TRBV29-1 TRBD1 TGCAGCGTTGCCTTGGGACAGGGAGGTACTAACTATGGCTACACCTTC CSVALGQGGTNYGYTF
TRBJ2-7 NA TRBV12-3/TRBV12-4 NA TGTGCCAGCACCCTAAGGGGGAGCGGCTCCTACAATGAGCAGTACTTC CASTLRGSGSYNEQYF
TRBJ2-4 NA TRBV3-1 TRBD2 TGTGCCAGTAGCCAAGATCTCCCCTGGACTAGCGGGTCGAACTACCAAGAGGCCCAGTACTTC CASSQDLPWTSGSNYQEAQYF
TRBJ2-7 many TRBV25-1 NA TGTGCCAGCAGTATGTGGGACGAGCAGTACTTC CASSMWDEQYF
TRBJ2-5 few TRBV7-2 TRBD2 TGTGCCAGCAGCTTATCGGTAGCGGGAGGATTGGAGACCCAGTACTTC CASSLSVAGGLETQYF
TRBJ2-1 few TRBV9 NA TGTGCCAGCAGCGTAAGTGGGTGGAACAATGAGCAGTTCTTC CASSVSGWNNEQFF
TRBJ2-1 NA TRBV20-1 NA TGCAGTCCTTCCGCAGGGAGTAACAATGAGCAGTTCTTC CSPSAGSNNEQFF
TRBJ1-3 NA TRBV7-6 TRBD1 TGTGCCAGCAGCTCCCCTTGGACAGGGTCTTCTGGAAACACCATATATTTT CASSSPWTGSSGNTIYF
TRBJ2-3 many TRBV29-1 TRBD2 TGCAGCGTGGTGACTAGCGGCAATACGCAGTATTTT CSVVTSGNTQYF
TRBJ2-3 NA TRBV7-9 TRBD1 TGTGCCAGCAGTTCAGGGGGGACAGGTACGCAGTATTTT CASSSGGTGTQYF
TRBJ2-3 NA TRBV20-1 NA TGCAGTCCGAGGGCCGGGCAAGATACGCAGTATTTT CSPRAGQDTQYF